A selection of T cell receptor beta chains follows, all from one sample in a study of PD-1 blockade in classical Hodgkin lymphoma. TCRdb's copy holds only in-frame clones and misses some; the assay was immunoSEQ multiplex PCR. The sample contains about 21,000 clones, 68% of which appear only once. The source was peripheral blood mononuclear cells (PBMCs), collected at baseline. The receptors shown here come from a human donor with classical Hodgkin lymphoma. CDR3s leave out the opening cysteine and the closing phenylalanine or tryptophan.

V: TRBV4-2; J: TRBJ2-1; CDR3: ASSQEGGPSGVNNEQF
V: TRBV18; J: TRBJ2-1; CDR3: ASSLSGSSYNEQF
V: TRBV4-2; J: TRBJ1-3; CDR3: ASSPGTGGSSGNTIY
V: TRBV10-3; J: TRBJ2-1; CDR3: AISGTSGRYNEQF
V: TRBV12-5; J: TRBJ2-1; CDR3: ASGEDYNEQF
V: TRBV7-2; J: TRBJ1-2; CDR3: ASSFGPQPHGYT
V: TRBV27; J: TRBJ2-5; CDR3: ASSLLGYQETQY
V: TRBV20-1; J: TRBJ2-3; CDR3: SAQNTDTQY
V: TRBV4-1; J: TRBJ2-5; CDR3: ASSQDYDSPRTQY
V: TRBV6-5; J: TRBJ1-3; CDR3: ASSPDSGNTIY